These T cell receptor beta chains were read from a single sample in a study of cytomegalovirus exposure and HLA in healthy donors. Sequenced by immunoSEQ multiplex PCR; TCRdb stores in-frame clones only, minus some. The profile covers about 110,000 clones, with about 83% appearing a single time and roughly 4.9% taken by the ten largest. Source material: PBMCs. All receptors derive from a female donor in good health and CMV-seropositive. CDR3s include the opening cysteine and the closing phenylalanine or tryptophan. A D gene is named only where the DNA matches it firmly. Size is omitted from some rows. Given values are once, few, many or a class for expanded clones.

V gene	J gene	D gene	clone size	CDR3 protein	CDR3 DNA
TRBV9	TRBJ1-6	.	.	CASSVGGQNSPLHF	TGTGCCAGCAGCGTAGGGGGCCAAAATTCACCCCTCCACTTT
TRBV9	TRBJ2-1	TRBD2	few	CASSGGTAGVSYNEQFF	TGTGCCAGCAGCGGGGGGACGGCGGGGGTTTCCTACAATGAGCAGTTCTTC
TRBV30	TRBJ1-4	.	.	CAWQTGPNEKLFF	TGTGCCTGGCAAACAGGGCCTAATGAAAAACTGTTTTTT
TRBV6-5	TRBJ1-2	.	.	CASSYGGGTSYGYTF	TGTGCCAGCAGTTACGGGGGGGGGACCTCCTATGGCTACACCTTC
TRBV18	TRBJ2-5	.	few	CASSGRDSTTTNQETQYF	TGTGCCAGCTCTGGCCGGGACTCCACCACGACCAACCAAGAGACCCAGTACTTC
TRBV29-1	TRBJ2-1	.	.	CSVVERSPTNEQFF	TGCAGCGTTGTGGAGCGGAGCCCTACAAATGAGCAGTTCTTC
TRBV29-1	TRBJ1-2	.	.	CSGVSGAGYGYTF	TGCAGCGGGGTTAGCGGGGCTGGCTATGGCTACACCTTC
TRBV7-6	TRBJ1-1	TRBD1	few	CASSPRQGMNTEAFF	TGTGCCAGCAGCCCCCGACAGGGAATGAACACTGAAGCTTTCTTT
TRBV14	TRBJ2-1	.	.	CASSQDHRVSYNEQFF	TGTGCCAGCAGCCAAGACCACCGGGTCTCCTACAATGAGCAGTTCTTC
TRBV5-1	TRBJ2-2	.	.	CASSFMGLSGTGELFF	TGCGCCAGCAGCTTCATGGGGCTAAGTGGCACCGGGGAGCTGTTTTTT
TRBV6-1	TRBJ1-3	TRBD1	.	CASSERDRSSGNTIYF	TGTGCCAGCAGTGAAAGGGACAGGAGCTCTGGAAACACCATATATTTT
TRBV6-5	TRBJ1-1	.	.	CASSYSNTPNTEAFF	TGTGCCAGCAGTTACTCGAACACGCCGAACACTGAAGCTTTCTTT
TRBV30	TRBJ2-7	TRBD1	.	CAWGQGASYEQYF	TGTGCCTGGGGACAGGGGGCATCCTACGAGCAGTACTTC
TRBV11-2	TRBJ2-2	TRBD1	.	CASSLSRQGINTGELFF	TGTGCCAGCAGCTTAAGTCGACAGGGTATTAACACCGGGGAGCTGTTTTTT
TRBV10-3	TRBJ2-3	.	.	CATASWEDTQYF	TGTGCCACCGCCTCCTGGGAGGATACGCAGTATTTT
TRBV30	TRBJ2-7	TRBD1	.	CAWNRDRGNEQYF	TGTGCCTGGAACCGGGACAGGGGGAACGAGCAGTACTTC
TRBV7-2	TRBJ2-1	TRBD2	.	CASRTSGGANEQFF	TGTGCCAGCAGGACTAGCGGGGGGGCAAATGAGCAGTTCTTC
TRBV29-1	TRBJ1-1	.	few	CSVSRGSNTEAFF	TGCAGCGTTTCTAGAGGGTCGAACACTGAAGCTTTCTTT
TRBV5-8	TRBJ1-5	TRBD1	.	CASSQGQGIQPQHF	TGTGCCAGCAGCCAAGGACAGGGTATACAGCCCCAGCATTTT
TRBV9	TRBJ2-1	.	.	CASSVAEWRGPYNEQFF	TGTGCCAGCAGCGTAGCTGAGTGGCGGGGGCCTTACAATGAGCAGTTCTTC
TRBV5-1	TRBJ2-3	.	.	CASSSLGGTDTQYF	TGCGCCAGCAGCTCTCTAGGGGGCACAGATACGCAGTATTTT
TRBV27	TRBJ1-1	.	.	CASSRSTVNGWTEAFF	TGTGCCAGCAGTCGGTCGACTGTCAATGGATGGACTGAAGCTTTCTTT
TRBV6-5	TRBJ1-1	TRBD1	.	CASSSDRAGNTEAFF	TGTGCCAGCAGCTCCGACAGGGCCGGGAACACTGAAGCTTTCTTT
TRBV19	TRBJ1-2	.	.	CASNSVGAMGSYGYTF	TGTGCCAGTAACTCAGTTGGGGCAATGGGTAGCTATGGCTACACCTTC
TRBV9	TRBJ1-2	TRBD1	.	CASSVGTGDGYTF	TGTGCCAGCAGCGTAGGAACAGGGGATGGCTACACCTTC
TRBV9	TRBJ2-1	TRBD2	.	CASSVGLAGGNEQFF	TGTGCCAGCAGCGTCGGACTAGCGGGAGGCAATGAGCAGTTCTTC
TRBV30	TRBJ1-2	.	once	CASRRQGHYGYTF	TGTGCCTCCCGCCGCCAGGGCCACTATGGCTACACCTTC
TRBV5-4	TRBJ2-2	.	.	CASSTLAGSDTGELFF	TGTGCCAGCAGTACCCTGGCGGGGAGTGACACCGGGGAGCTGTTTTTT
TRBV6-5	TRBJ2-3	.	.	CASSLKPAPGTQYF	TGTGCCAGCAGTCTCAAGCCGGCTCCGGGTACGCAGTATTTT
TRBV13	TRBJ1-2	.	.	CASSLAVDYGYTF	TGTGCCAGCAGCTTAGCTGTAGACTATGGCTACACCTTC
TRBV28	TRBJ2-7	TRBD2	.	CASRTSGRLYEQYF	TGTGCCAGCAGAACTAGCGGGAGATTATACGAGCAGTACTTC
TRBV6-5	TRBJ2-4	.	once	CASSDRTKNIQYF	TGTGCCAGCAGTGACAGAACCAAAAACATTCAGTACTTC
TRBV2	TRBJ1-2	.	.	CASQREIYGYTF	TGTGCCAGCCAGCGGGAGATCTATGGCTACACCTTC
TRBV4-3	TRBJ1-2	.	.	CASSQDREGSYTF	TGCGCCAGCAGCCAAGATAGGGAGGGTAGCTACACCTTC
TRBV7-2	TRBJ2-1	.	.	CASSPGIEQFF	TGTGCCAGCAGCCCTGGCATTGAGCAGTTCTTC
TRBV6-1	TRBJ2-7	TRBD2	.	CASSREGYEQYF	TGTGCCAGCAGTCGGGAGGGATACGAGCAGTACTTC
TRBV28	TRBJ2-7	TRBD2	.	CASKGAGLADPNAAYEQYF	TGTGCCAGCAAAGGGGCGGGACTAGCGGACCCCAACGCGGCCTACGAGCAGTACTTC
TRBV5-1	TRBJ1-1	.	.	CASRTESGTEAFF	TGCGCCAGCAGGACGGAATCGGGCACTGAAGCTTTCTTT
TRBV2	TRBJ2-7	TRBD1	.	CASTNRGREQYF	TGTGCCAGCACCAACAGGGGGCGCGAGCAGTACTTC
TRBV5-5	TRBJ2-7	.	.	CASSLAGGQNYEQCF	TGTGCCAGCAGCCTAGCTGGGGGACAAAACTACGAGCAGTGCTTC
TRBV5-1	TRBJ2-5	TRBD1	.	CASSRGTAGRTQETQYF	TGCGCCAGCTCCCGAGGGACAGCTGGTCGGACCCAAGAGACCCAGTACTTC